Listed below are T cell receptor beta chains from one sample, sequenced in a study of regulatory T cells in long-lasting Graves disease. TCRdb reprocessed the multiplex PCR reads with MiXCR, giving one entry per CDR3 protein. In the table there are roughly 530,000 distinct CDR3 sequences, around 15% of which are singletons. The same data also contributed to another study, on T cells in Graves' hyperthyroidism and ophthalmopathy.

This specimen was peripheral blood mononuclear cells (PBMCs), taken at new diagnosis, from a patient treated with antithyroid drugs. These receptors all stem from a woman aged 35-65 years with Graves disease. Both conserved end residues are part of each CDR3. The order of the fields is CDR3 protein, CDR3 DNA, CDR3 length, J gene, D gene, V gene, clone size. A D gene is named only where the DNA matches it firmly. Clone size is shown for a subset of rows, as once, few, many or a class of expanded clone.

CASSLERKLFF TGTGCCAGCAGCTTGGAACGCAAACTGTTTTTT 11 TRBJ1-4 - TRBV5-5 few
CATSDSLSPRGQPQHF TGTGCCACCAGTGATTCCCTTTCCCCAAGAGGTCAGCCCCAGCATTTT 16 TRBJ1-5 - TRBV24-1 few
CASGSPGQGTVFF TGTGCTAGTGGCTCTCCGGGACAGGGAACGGTGTTTTTT 13 TRBJ1-4 TRBD1 TRBV12-5 -
CASSTGLAGRSYEQFF TGTGCCAGCAGCACGGGACTAGCGGGGCGCAGTTATGAGCAGTTCTTC 16 TRBJ2-1 TRBD2 TRBV7-3 many
CASMAGRGNEKLFF TGTGCCAGCATGGCGGGCAGAGGTAATGAAAAACTGTTTTTT 14 TRBJ1-4 - TRBV12-3/TRBV12-4 many
CASGPGQGLYEQYF TGTGCTAGTGGTCCTGGACAGGGGTTGTACGAGCAGTACTTC 14 TRBJ2-7 TRBD1 TRBV12-5 few
CASLPGSSFYGYTF TGTGCCAGCCTCCCCGGCAGTTCGTTCTATGGCTACACCTTC 14 TRBJ1-2 - TRBV7-8 -
CSYLRSGTDTQYF TGCAGCTATTTGAGGAGCGGCACAGATACGCAGTATTTT 13 TRBJ2-3 - TRBV20-1 many
CASSIGTGGRNTEAFF TGTGCCAGCAGCATTGGGACAGGGGGCCGGAACACTGAAGCTTTCTTT 16 TRBJ1-1 TRBD1 TRBV11-3 many
CASSAATNEKLFF TGCGCCAGCAGCGCCGCAACTAATGAAAAACTGTTTTTT 13 TRBJ1-4 - TRBV5-1 many
CASRDSGGYNEQFF TGTGCCAGCAGGGACTCTGGGGGGTACAATGAGCAGTTCTTC 14 TRBJ2-1 - TRBV2 few
CASSSVRRNEQFF TGTGCCAGCAGTTCTGTAAGGCGTAATGAGCAGTTCTTC 13 TRBJ2-1 - TRBV6-2/TRBV6-3 once